These T cell receptor beta chains were read from a single sample in a study of beta chain features in type 1 diabetes. Using immunoSEQ multiplex PCR, the repertoire was profiled, and TCRdb retains in-frame clones only, with some absent. The table records 640,000 or so clones, about an eighth of them present only once. What was sequenced was naive CD4+ T cells from blood. These receptors came from a young man with type 1 diabetes. The CDR3 runs from the conserved cysteine through the conserved F or W. D genes are given only for firm matches. Expanded clones are given a class, and other clones once, few, many or no size at all.

v_call	j_call	cdr3_length	clone_size	d_call	cdr3_aa
TRBV11-2	TRBJ2-2	14	-	-	CASSPGANTGELFF
TRBV23-1	TRBJ1-3	16	-	TRBD1	CARQGDRESSGNTIYF
TRBV5-1	TRBJ2-7	11	few	-	CASSNSYEQYF
TRBV6-1	TRBJ2-7	16	-	TRBD2	CASSGLAGASSYEQYF
TRBV6-5	TRBJ2-5	16	few	-	CASSYSGVGYQETQYF
TRBV7-2	TRBJ2-2	13	few	-	CARRGQDTGELFF
TRBV7-9	TRBJ2-1	15	few	-	CASSFGTGTYNEQFF
TRBV7-8	TRBJ2-5	15	few	TRBD1	CASSARTGGLETQYF
TRBV19	TRBJ2-1	16	-	TRBD2	CASRRRGGRSYNEQFF
TRBV9	TRBJ2-1	14	-	TRBD1	CASSYGTGEGPEFF
TRBV2	TRBJ1-2	13	few	-	CASSEGETYGYTF
TRBV4-1	TRBJ1-6	13	-	-	CASSPLGLGPLHF
TRBV10-3	TRBJ1-1	14	-	TRBD1	CAISDLTGVTEAFF
TRBV7-6	TRBJ2-5	11	-	-	CASSTKETQYF
TRBV2	TRBJ1-2	16	-	-	CASSDPGTRSNYGYTF
TRBV29-1	TRBJ1-2	13	few	-	CSVANRVEDGYTF